These 22 T cell receptor beta chains were all obtained from the same sample, sequenced in a study of T cells in Graves' hyperthyroidism and ophthalmopathy. TCR beta CDR3 regions were amplified from RNA. In the first-round RT-PCR of the TCR CDR3, the HTBI primer set was used. Using its own MiXCR run on the multiplex PCR reads, TCRdb lists one record per CDR3 protein. The data show over 200,000 distinct CDR3 sequences, around 16% seen once. Sequenced material: blood. The receptors were gathered from a man aged 35 to 55 with Graves' hyperthyroidism.

The rearrangement joins TRBV7-3 to TRBJ2-7, with TRBD2 matching over 8 bases. Per the germline V gene, CDR1 is SGHTA and CDR2 is FQGTGA. The CDR3 has 15 residues. J was trimmed by 0 bases and V by 4 bases; bases with no gene match: 5. The CDR3 loop reads CASSSTGGTSYEQYF. Here the CDR3 DNA reads TGTGCCAGCAGCTCAACGGGGGGGACCTCCTACGAGCAGTACTTC.

This clonotype was counted ten times or more. This chain uses TRBV5-1 with TRBJ2-3; 7 bases align to TRBD2. Trimming took 4 bases from V and 3 from J; bases not matched to a gene: 8. The CDR3 sequence is 15 residues long. Germline CDR1 reads SGHRS; CDR2 reads YFSETQ. The CDR3 is CASSLPGGRTDTQYF. Written as DNA, the CDR3 is TGCGCCAGCAGCCTGCCCGGGGGGAGGACAGATACGCAGTATTTT.

This clonotype was found many times. The chain couples TRBV24-1 to TRBJ2-5; tentatively, D is TRBD2 (7 bases). V was trimmed by 1 base and J by 3 bases, leaving 11 bases between them. Germline V lookup: CDR1 KGHDR, CDR2 SFDVKD. CDR3 length: 15 residues. CDR3 bases: TGTGCCACCAGTGATTTTGGGAGGGACAAAGAGACCCAGTACTTC. This encodes CATSDFGRDKETQYF.

The chain is built from TRBV20-1 and TRBJ2-7, with D uncertain. Germline values: CDR1 DFQATT, CDR2 SNEGSKA (reference sequence). V was shortened by 0 bases and J by 7 bases, with 16 bases between the two germline ends. The CDR3 totals 14 residues. The CDR3 here is CSARDRLGFVEQYF. CDR3 coding DNA: TGCAGTGCTAGAGACCGACTCGGGTTTGTGGAGCAGTACTTC.

In this sample, this clonotype turned up many times. The rearrangement links TRBV27 to TRBJ1-1; maybe TRBD1 (5 bases). CDR1 and CDR2 (germline): MNHEY, SMNVEV (reference sequence). CDR3 length equals 15 residues. V lost 2 bases, J lost 10 bases, and 20 bases lay in between. In nucleotides, the CDR3 is TGTGCCAGCAGTTTAGCGCCAGGGTCCCACTTCCGAGCTTTCTTT. Translated, it gives CASSLAPGSHFRAFF.

A note on this clonotype: A read error may explain this, as a much larger clone is one base away. The rearrangement links TRBV28 to TRBJ2-7; TRBD2 might be the D (6 bases). This CDR3 has 13 residues. Germline V CDR1 and CDR2: MDHEN, SYDVKM. The CDR3 protein is CASRRDALYGQYF. The CDR3 DNA sequence: TGTGCCAGCAGGCGGGATGCATTATACGGGCAGTACTTC.

A remark on this clonotype: Germline and junction disagree at one end, which may indicate a read error. The V call is TRBV12-3 or TRBV12-4, the J call TRBJ1-2, with D unresolved. The CDR3 totals 14 residues. CDR3 in DNA: TGTGCCAGCAGTTTAAATGAGGAGGTCAATGGCTACAACTTC. It translates to CASSLNEEVNGYNF.

This clonotype has a count of ten or more. The chain has TRBV7-2 and TRBJ2-7, with D unclear. There are 12 residues in the CDR3. Trimming took off 5 bases at V and 4 bases at J, with 9 bases between the two ends. Germline assignment: CDR1 SGHTA and CDR2 FQGNSA. CDR3 nucleotides: TGTGCCAGCAGCCCACTCTTTTACGAGCAGTACTTC. Translated, it gives CASSPLFYEQYF. The variable domain in full, with the rest retrieved from reference TRBV7-2 and TRBJ2-7, is GAGVSQSPSNKVTEKGKDVELRCDPISGHTALYWYRQSLGQGLEFLIYFQGNSAPDKSGLPSDRFSAERTGGSVSTLTIQRTQQEDSAVYLCASSPLFYEQYFGPGTRLTVT.

This clonotype was detected ten times or more. The rearrangement uses TRBV28 and TRBJ2-1; 9 bases align to TRBD2. This CDR3 has 15 residues. Germline V gene sequence: CDR1 MDHEN, CDR2 SYDVKM. V gave up 5 bases and J gave up 7 bases; unmatched junction bases: 9. This CDR3 reads CASSIPGTSSNEQFF. CDR3 nucleotides: TGTGCCAGCAGTATACCGGGGACTAGCAGTAATGAGCAGTTCTTC.

This clonotype was seen a few times. This chain joins TRBV7-9 and TRBJ1-2, with a weak D call TRBD1 (6 bases). The CDR3 loop spans 14 amino acids. V lost 3 bases to trimming and J lost 8 bases, with 16 bases between them. The germline CDR1 and CDR2 sequences are SEHNR and FQNEAQ (reference sequence). The CDR3 spells CASSFAGVQDGYTF. For the CDR3, the DNA is TGTGCCAGCAGCTTCGCAGGGGTCCAGGACGGCTACACCTTC.

This clonotype was detected ten times or more. V usage is TRBV20-1 and J usage is TRBJ1-1, with 8 bases fitting TRBD1. CDR1 is DFQATT, CDR2 SNEGSKA, per germline (reference sequence). This CDR3 spans 13 amino acids. With V trimmed by 6 bases and J by 0 bases, 3 bases remained unmatched. DNA for the CDR3: TGCAGTGCCGGGACAGGATTGAACACTGAAGCTTTCTTT. This gives the protein CSAGTGLNTEAFF.

The rearrangement links TRBV5-1 to TRBJ2-2; 7 bases align to TRBD1. The J segment lost 6 bases and the V segment lost 4 bases, leaving 9 bases of the junction unmatched. CDR3 length: 15 amino acids. Looked up from germline, CDR1 is SGHRS and CDR2 is YFSETQ. The chain's CDR3 is CASSPQVTGSGELFF. For the CDR3, the DNA is TGCGCCAGCAGCCCCCAGGTGACAGGGTCCGGGGAGCTGTTTTTT. Complete variable domain (other parts from reference TRBV5-1 and TRBJ2-2): KAGVTQTPRYLIKTRGQQVTLSCSPISGHRSVSWYQQTPGQGLQFLFEYFSETQRNKGNFPGRFSGRQFSNSRSEMNVSTLELGDSALYLCASSPQVTGSGELFFGEGSRLTVL.

J is TRBJ2-3 and V is TRBV7-3, with 12 nucleotides matching TRBD2. This CDR3 is built from 16 residues. Losses at the gene ends were 3 bases for V and 5 bases for J; bases not matched to a gene: 6. Looked up from germline, CDR1 is SGHTA and CDR2 is FQGTGA. CDR3 region: CASSFNLAGGQDTQYF. For the CDR3, the DNA is TGTGCCAGCAGCTTTAATCTAGCGGGGGGGCAAGATACGCAGTATTTT.

This clonotype was found many times. The V call is TRBV6-2 or TRBV6-3, the J call TRBJ2-1; TRBD2 aligns across 11 bases. The J segment lost 10 bases and the V segment lost 2 bases, leaving 10 bases of the junction unmatched. This CDR3 has 16 amino acids. Germline V gene data show CDR1 as MNHEY and CDR2 as SVGEGT. The CDR3, as DNA: TGTGCCAGCAGTTACGGTCTAGCGGGGGGCCTCCAGGAGCAGTTCTTC. This gives the protein CASSYGLAGGLQEQFF.

This clonotype was detected ten times or more. V gene TRBV7-2 combines with J gene TRBJ2-7; 7 bases line up with TRBD2. CDR1 is SGHTA, CDR2 FQGNSA, per germline. The CDR3 has 16 residues. V lost 3 bases, J lost 1 base, and 9 bases stayed unmatched. CDR3 in DNA: TGTGCCAGCAGCTTTTCGATGGGCGGGGGATCCTACGAGCAGTACTTC. Translating it yields CASSFSMGGGSYEQYF.

This clonotype was counted many times. The rearrangement links TRBV2 to TRBJ1-2; D is undetermined. Deletions cut 1 base from V and 2 bases from J, with 11 bases between. The germline gives CDR1 SNHLY, CDR2 FYNNEI. CDR3 length: 15 residues. The CDR3 DNA reads as TGTGCCAGCAGTGAAGTATCACCCACGAACTATGGCTACACCTTC. Translating gives CASSEVSPTNYGYTF.

This clonotype appeared many times. The rearrangement uses TRBV20-1 and TRBJ1-5; tentatively, D is TRBD1 (5 bases). V gave up 2 bases and J gave up 3 bases, with 17 bases separating them. The germline V gene has CDR1 DFQATT and CDR2 SNEGSKA (reference sequence). This CDR3 spans 16 amino acids. CDR3 protein: CSARTLSRGLNQPQHF. The CDR3 region has the DNA TGCAGTGCTAGAACGCTATCCCGGGGCCTCAATCAGCCCCAGCATTTT.

The sample holds many counts of this clonotype. V and J are TRBV28 and TRBJ1-5, with D uncertain. Germline values: CDR1 MDHEN, CDR2 SYDVKM. V lost 4 bases to trimming and J lost 6 bases, with 7 bases between them. CDR3 length: 12 amino acids. This CDR3 is CASSYGRQPQHF. Here the CDR3 DNA reads TGTGCCAGCAGTTATGGGCGTCAGCCCCAGCATTTT.

This clonotype was counted ten times or more. The chain is built from TRBV6-2 or TRBV6-3 and TRBJ2-7; D might be TRBD1 (5 bases). There are 13 residues in the CDR3. Trimming took 2 bases from V and 3 from J, leaving 8 bases between them. CDR1 MNHEY and CDR2 SVGEGT come from the germline V gene. CDR3 sequence reads: CASSYDRLYEQYF. CDR3 in DNA: TGTGCCAGCAGTTACGACAGACTCTACGAGCAGTACTTC.

The J gene is TRBJ2-7, the V gene TRBV7-2; D call uncertain. CDR3 length equals 15 residues. The V end lost 2 bases, the J end lost 0 bases, and 11 bases lay between the germline ends. Germline CDR1 reads SGHTA; CDR2 reads FQGNSA. CDR3 sequence reads: CASSLSSSDSYEQYF. CDR3 sequence (DNA): TGTGCCAGCAGCTTAAGTAGCTCCGACTCCTACGAGCAGTACTTC.

There are many counts of this clonotype. V is TRBV18 and J is TRBJ2-7; D uncertain. With 3 bases removed from V and 3 bases from J, the gap between germline ends came to 9 bases. Germline V gene data show CDR1 as KGHSH and CDR2 as LQKENI. The CDR3 length is 13 residues. The CDR3 DNA reads TGTGCCAGCTCACCCCCGGCGTTCTACGAGCAGTACTTC. It codes for CASSPPAFYEQYF.

This clonotype has more than one count but fewer than ten. The chain links TRBV19 to TRBJ2-2; 9 bases align to TRBD2. The CDR3 runs 15 residues. The germline V gene encodes CDR1 LNHDA and CDR2 SQIVND (reference sequence). Trimming took 7 bases from V and 0 from J; bases not matched to a gene: 3. CDR3 sequence: CASIRGGANTGELFF. In nucleotides, the CDR3 is TGTGCCAGTATCCGCGGGGGGGCGAACACCGGGGAGCTGTTTTTT.